This entry lists 23 T cell receptor beta chains sequenced from one sample in a study of cytomegalovirus exposure and HLA in healthy donors. It was with 60 Vbeta and 13 Jbeta primers that the PCR ran. Clones were read by immunoSEQ multiplex PCR, and TCRdb kept only the in-frame ones, dropping some. The top ten clones hold 3% to 4% of a sample with tens of thousands of clones, 75% to 80% of them seen once. The specimen sequenced was PBMCs. The receptors shown here come from a man between 18 and 29 years old in good health and CMV-seronegative.

The V and J genes are TRBV29-1 and TRBJ2-3; D gene unclear. This CDR3 region has 11 residues. The V end lost 3 bases, the J end lost 6 bases, and 7 bases lay between the germline ends. CDR1 SQVTM and CDR2 ANQGSEA come from the germline V gene. Here the CDR3 reads CSVDSGDTQYF. As DNA, the CDR3 is TGCAGCGTTGACTCCGGGGATACGCAGTATTTT.

In its sample, this clone was seen once. The chain couples TRBV6-1 to TRBJ2-2; 8 nucleotides agree with TRBD1. Germline V gene sequence: CDR1 MNHNS, CDR2 SASEGT. Unmatched junction bases numbered 6, after V lost 8 bases and J lost 1 base. The CDR3 is made up of 15 amino acids. The CDR3 reads CASEIGTGNTGELFF. For the CDR3, the DNA is TGTGCCAGCGAAATCGGGACAGGGAACACCGGGGAGCTGTTTTTT.

This clone was recorded a few times. The chain is built from TRBV6-5 and TRBJ1-1; D call uncertain. Trimming stripped 9 bases from V and 0 bases from J, with 14 bases between. CDR3 size: 14 residues. Per germline, CDR1 MNHEY and CDR2 SVGAGI. CDR3 protein: CARVTPGMNTEAFF. The DNA for the CDR3 is TGTGCCAGGGTTACCCCCGGTATGAACACTGAAGCTTTCTTT.

V and J are TRBV19 and TRBJ1-1; D may be TRBD1 (5 bases). The CDR3 has 17 amino acids. The V end lost 4 bases, the J end lost 3 bases, and 21 bases lay between the germline ends. Looked up from germline, CDR1 is LNHDA and CDR2 is SQIVND (reference sequence). CDR3 residues: CASSKWPRGVGDTEAFF. Here the CDR3 DNA reads TGTGCCAGTAGTAAGTGGCCTCGCGGTGTAGGGGACACTGAAGCTTTCTTT.

The chain links TRBV7-9 to TRBJ1-2; the D is unclear. V was shortened by 3 bases and J by 8 bases, with 13 bases between the two germline ends. CDR1 is SEHNR and CDR2 is FQNEAQ in the germline V gene (reference sequence). The CDR3 consists of 13 residues. The CDR3: CASSLWSVHGYTF. The CDR3 bases are TGTGCCAGCAGCTTGTGGTCGGTGCACGGCTACACCTTC.

This clone was counted only a few times. The CDR3 loop is CASSFFRGRGEKLFF. CDR3 nucleotide sequence: TGTGCCAGCAGCTTTTTCAGGGGGCGCGGAGAAAAACTGTTTTTT. This chain connects TRBV7-6 to TRBJ1-4; 8 positions agree with TRBD1. V trimming: 3 bases; J trimming: 8 bases; junction bases outside the gene matches: 8. The CDR3 spans 15 residues. CDR1 is SGHVS and CDR2 is FNYEAQ in the germline V gene.

This clone was seen more than once but under ten times. The J gene is TRBJ1-5, the V gene TRBV19, with D possibly being TRBD1 (5 bases). With 5 bases removed from V and 6 bases from J, the gap between germline ends came to 26 bases. The CDR3 runs to 18 residues. CDR1 is LNHDA and CDR2 is SQIVND in the germline V gene (reference sequence). CDR3 protein: CASSPAPVPREGSQPQHF. In DNA form, the CDR3 reads TGTGCCAGTAGTCCCGCCCCGGTTCCCAGGGAGGGGAGTCAGCCCCAGCATTTT.

This chain connects TRBV10-3 to TRBJ1-1, with D tentatively TRBD1 (5 bases). Trimming cost V 2 bases and J 7 bases, with 8 bases left between them. The CDR3 runs 12 residues. Germline V gene lookup returns CDR1 ENHRY and CDR2 SYGVKD. The CDR3 sequence is CAISETDSEAFF. In DNA, the CDR3 is TGTGCCATCAGTGAGACAGACAGTGAAGCTTTCTTT.

This clone was recorded once. The chain joins TRBV28 to TRBJ1-1; tentatively, D is TRBD1 (5 bases). Trimming shortened V by 2 bases and J by 5 bases, and 6 bases separated the two germline ends. In germline, CDR1 is MDHEN, CDR2 SYDVKM. The length of the CDR3 is 12 residues. This chain's CDR3 is CASSLPGTEAFF. As DNA, the CDR3 is TGTGCCAGCAGTTTACCAGGGACTGAAGCTTTCTTT.

V is TRBV10-3 and J is TRBJ1-2; a weak D match, TRBD1 (5 bases). Germline lookup yields CDR1 ENHRY and CDR2 SYGVKD. The CDR3 has 14 amino acids. V lost 2 bases and J lost 4, with 11 bases in between. The CDR3 nucleotides read TGTGCCATCAGTGAGGAACAGGCTATCTATGGCTACACCTTC. Encoded protein: CAISEEQAIYGYTF.

This clone was seen a few times. This chain links TRBV6-5 with TRBJ2-2, with D unclear. Germline CDR1 MNHEY, CDR2 SVGAGI. CDR3 length equals 13 residues. V gave up 4 bases and J gave up 1 base, with 4 bases separating them. CDR3 region: CASSLVNTGELFF. The CDR3 DNA sequence: TGTGCCAGCAGTTTAGTGAACACCGGGGAGCTGTTTTTT.

This clone was detected once. The rearrangement joins TRBV4-3 to TRBJ1-3, with a tentative D call TRBD1 (6 bases). This CDR3 spans 18 amino acids. The ends were cut back, 0 bases at V and 3 bases at J, with 18 bases in the middle. Germline values: CDR1 LGHNA, CDR2 YSLEER. CDR3 loop: CASSQDLPTQGYGNTIYF. The CDR3 bases are TGCGCCAGCAGCCAAGATCTCCCCACTCAGGGGTATGGAAACACCATATATTTT.

V gene TRBV5-1 combines with J gene TRBJ2-3; 8 bases line up with TRBD2. V trimming: 0 bases; J trimming: 4 bases; junction bases outside the gene matches: 4. This CDR3 is 15 amino acids long. Germline lookup yields CDR1 SGHRS and CDR2 YFSETQ. CDR3 DNA sequence: TGCGCCAGCAGCTTGGGGGGACTAGAAGCAGATACGCAGTATTTT. Encoded protein: CASSLGGLEADTQYF.

Only a few counts were recorded for this clone. The chain combines TRBV6-1 with TRBJ2-5; 13 bases match TRBD2. Germline CDR1 is MNHNS and CDR2 is SASEGT. V shed 3 bases and J 2 bases; nucleotides not matched to a gene: 9. The CDR3 sequence is 18 residues long. The CDR3 DNA reads as TGTGCCAGCAGTGAGGGACTAGCGGGATTTGGACGACAAGAGACCCAGTACTTC. Protein sequence: CASSEGLAGFGRQETQYF.

On this clone: Here the CDR3 omits its conserved ending phenylalanine or tryptophan, so a read error is the likely source. The DNA is left out, because the CDR3 cannot be placed on it with certainty; the CDR3 is given as TCRdb lists it. The chain employs TRBV27 and TRBJ1-4; the tabulated D call, TRBD1, remains unverified against the DNA. The CDR3 spans 11 residues, counting both ends. Germline CDR1 reads MNHEY; CDR2 reads SMNVEV (reference sequence). This CDR3 is CASTTDSGPSG.

J is TRBJ1-6 and V is TRBV11-1; D is unresolved. CDR1 is SGHAT, CDR2 FQDESV, per germline (reference sequence). Trimming removed 3 bases at V and 9 bases at J, with 12 bases between. The CDR3 runs 14 residues. CDR3 in DNA: TGTGCCAGCAGCTTGGTTGTGGGGAGTTCACCCCTCCACTTT. Protein product: CASSLVVGSSPLHF.

Remarks on this clone: One end of the junction does not line up with germline, which may come from a read error. This chain joins TRBV11-2 and TRBJ1-6; 7 nucleotides line up with TRBD1. CDR1 SGHAT and CDR2 FQNNGV come from the germline V gene. This CDR3 contains 14 residues. For the CDR3, the DNA is TGTGCCAGTTCCGAGGGACAGTATAACTCACCCCTCCACTTT. Translated: CASSEGQYNSPLHF.

The gene calls are TRBV18 and TRBJ1-2; 9 nucleotides agree with TRBD1. Germline V gives CDR1 KGHSH, CDR2 LQKENI. The CDR3 extends over 15 amino acids. V was pared by 5 bases and J by 1 base, with 5 bases of the junction left unmatched. This CDR3 is CASSSRQGGNYGYTF. The CDR3 DNA sequence: TGTGCCAGCTCATCACGACAGGGGGGTAACTATGGCTACACCTTC.

This clone was counted a single time. J is TRBJ2-7 and V is TRBV28; D possibly corresponds to TRBD2 (5 bases). V lost 6 bases and J 7 bases, leaving 13 bases between the germline ends. Germline-derived CDR1 and CDR2 are MDHEN and SYDVKM. This CDR3 is built from 12 residues. Here the CDR3 DNA reads TGTGCCAGCAGCAAAACCCCGGGAGAGCAGTACTTC. Translating gives CASSKTPGEQYF.

The V call is TRBV14, the J call TRBJ2-1; TRBD1 might be the D (6 bases). This CDR3 is 20 amino acids long. Trimming removed 1 base from V and 4 bases from J, with 26 bases in between. The germline V gene encodes CDR1 SGHDN and CDR2 FVKESK. CDR3 region: CASSQAWAGTRSDGYNEQFF. CDR3 in DNA: TGTGCCAGCAGCCAAGCATGGGCAGGGACACGGTCAGACGGTTACAATGAGCAGTTCTTC.

This CDR3 is CASSVVDGGIHEQFF. The CDR3 coding sequence is TGTGCCAGCAGCGTAGTTGACGGGGGGATCCATGAGCAGTTCTTC. J is TRBJ2-1 and V is TRBV9; 7 bases map to TRBD2. CDR1 and CDR2 from the germline V gene are SGDLS and YYNGEE. V shed 0 bases, J shed 8 bases, and the junction held 8 bases outside the gene matches. CDR3 length: 15 amino acids. The full variable domain, in which reference TRBV9 and TRBJ2-1 provide the parts outside the CDR3, is DSGVTQTPKHLITATGQRVTLRCSPRSGDLSVYWYQQSLDQGLQFLIQYYNGEERAKGNILERFSAQQFPDLHSELNLSSLELGDSALYFCASSVVDGGIHEQFFGPGTRLTVL.

The V call is TRBV6-6, the J call TRBJ2-1, with TRBD2 matching over 10 bases. Trimming at V came to 5 bases and at J to 9 bases, leaving 10 bases not matched to a gene. CDR3 size: 15 residues. CDR1 and CDR2 from the germline V gene are MNHNY and SVGAGI (reference sequence). The CDR3 spells CASSPTSGGAVEQFF. CDR3 DNA sequence: TGTGCCAGCAGTCCAACCAGCGGGGGGGCCGTTGAGCAGTTCTTC.

In its sample, this clone was seen a few times. DNA of the CDR3: TGTGCCAGCAGCCCCGGACAGGTTACCTACGAGCAGTACTTC. Protein product: CASSPGQVTYEQYF. This chain connects TRBV21-1 to TRBJ2-7; the table assigns TRBD1, which was not confirmed against the DNA. TRBV21-1 is an annotated pseudogene. The CDR3 spans 14 residues.